The present T cell receptor beta chain was sequenced within a study of blood T cell repertoires in COVID-19. About the research overall: Samples came from the United States, Italy and Spain, spanning acute and convalescent COVID-19. The cDNA or gDNA used as material had been derived from T cells, B-cell-depleted T cells, or PBMCs.

In the source study's methods: Scientists estimated how many nucleated cells there were by amplifying reference gene primers. Method: immunoSEQ multiplex PCR; TCRdb's copy keeps in-frame clones and lacks some. D and trimming were read from the DNA, whereas the V and J calls and clone size are those reported in that table. The sample carries fewer than 25,000 clones, approximately 94% recorded once. V gave up 5 bases and J gave up 5 bases; unmatched junction bases: 10. This CDR3 is 16 amino acids long. Germline-derived CDR1 and CDR2 are SGHAT and FQNNGV. This sequence originates from a human donor in a cohort sampled during active COVID-19. The V call is TRBV11-2, the J call TRBJ2-7; 12 bases are a match to TRBD2. The sample taken for sequencing was peripheral blood. CDR3 nucleotides: TGTGCCAGCAGCCCGGGTAGGACTAGCGGGATGGACGAGCAGTACTTC. It specifies CASSPGRTSGMDEQYF.